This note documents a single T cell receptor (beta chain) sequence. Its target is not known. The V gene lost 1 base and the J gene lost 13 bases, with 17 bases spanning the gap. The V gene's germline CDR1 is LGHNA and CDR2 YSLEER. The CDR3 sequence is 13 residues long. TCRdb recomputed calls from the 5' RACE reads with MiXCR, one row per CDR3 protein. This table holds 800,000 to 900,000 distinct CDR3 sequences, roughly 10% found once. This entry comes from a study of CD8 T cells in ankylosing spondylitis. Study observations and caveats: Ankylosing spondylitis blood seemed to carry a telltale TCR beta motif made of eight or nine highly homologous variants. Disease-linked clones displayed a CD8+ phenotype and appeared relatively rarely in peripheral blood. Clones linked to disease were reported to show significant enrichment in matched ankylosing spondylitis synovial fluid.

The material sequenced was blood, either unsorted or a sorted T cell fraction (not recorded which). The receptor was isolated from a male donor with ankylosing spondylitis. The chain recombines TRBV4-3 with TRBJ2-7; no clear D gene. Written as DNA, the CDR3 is TGCGCCAGCAGCCAAGCGGAATGGGGTCAGCCCTACTTC. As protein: CASSQAEWGQPYF.